This T cell receptor (beta chain) was recovered during a study of cytotoxic CD8 clonotypes in ibrutinib-treated CLL. Study outcomes and limitations: Treatment saw public clonotypes, which were uncommon, either contract or stay stable. Collection times varied between progressing and sustained-remission patients. Clonality went up at the time of ibrutinib response, stayed stable in sustained remission, and later dropped back toward its baseline level at progression.

The CDR3 length is 16 residues. The V end lost 5 bases, the J end lost 5 bases, and 19 bases lay between the germline ends. The germline V gene has CDR1 SGHRS and CDR2 YFSETQ. This clone came up once. Its antigen is unknown. Generated by immunoSEQ multiplex PCR, the TCRdb table keeps only in-frame clones and is missing some. Of under 200,000 clones listed, 84% are singletons. The receptor comes from a human donor with chronic lymphocytic leukemia. The specimen was PBMCs, collected after 24 months of ibrutinib treatment. This chain links TRBV5-1 with TRBJ1-4, with D perhaps matching TRBD1 (5 bases). Written as DNA, the CDR3 is TGCGCCAGCAGGCACGACTCGGGACGGATGAATGAAAAACTGTTTTTT. It specifies CASRHDSGRMNEKLFF.